The text below deals with one T cell receptor (beta chain). The method was immunoSEQ multiplex PCR; TCRdb's version includes in-frame clones alone and lacks a portion of them. The sample has about 59,000 clones; roughly 94% are singletons. The data stem from a study of T cell changes during pregnancy in multiple sclerosis. The CDR3 runs to 14 residues. With 6 bases removed from V and 8 bases from J, the gap between germline ends came to 17 bases. Germline assignment: CDR1 SGDLS and CDR2 YYNGEE. The sample was CD8+ T cells from peripheral blood mononuclear cells, taken after pregnancy. The rearrangement joins TRBV9 to TRBJ1-4; D call uncertain. This TCR was sampled from a female donor with multiple sclerosis, enrolled in a pregnancy study. Here the CDR3 DNA reads TGTGCCAGCAACGAGGGAAGAGGAGGCGAAAAACTGTTTTTT. Its protein product is CASNEGRGGEKLFF.